This T cell receptor (beta chain) is drawn from a study of T cell responses to AZD1222 COVID-19 vaccine. The table came from immunoSEQ multiplex PCR; TCRdb's copy has only in-frame clones and leaves some out. The sample consists of 95,000 or so clones, nearly 90% of them appearing once. Germline V gives CDR1 GTSNPN, CDR2 SVGIG (reference sequence). The CDR3 covers 14 residues. Trimming left V 2 bases short and J 5 bases short, with 15 bases between. The TCR originated in an adult in good health. The V call is TRBV30, the J call TRBJ1-2; D perhaps matches TRBD1 (6 bases). Sequenced material: peripheral blood, taken on day 0 of MenACWY control vaccination. CDR3 region: CAWSSYADSYGYTF. DNA for the CDR3: TGTGCCTGGAGTTCTTACGCGGACAGTTATGGCTACACCTTC. Looking up the rest from reference TRBV30 and TRBJ1-2 gives the full variable domain: SQTIHQWPATLVQPVGSPLSLECTVEGTSNPNLYWYRQAAGRGLQLLFYSVGIGQISSEVPQNLSASRPQDRQFILSSKKLLLSDSGFYLCAWSSYADSYGYTFGSGTRLTVV.